This T cell receptor beta chain was sequenced for a study of beta chain features in type 1 diabetes. Study-wide results and caveats: Relative to healthy donors, patients appeared to have naive, central memory and Treg TCRB repertoires that were more similar. Any HLA type influence on TCRB rearrangement was left unresolved here.

This CDR3 is built from 14 residues. Germline loops: CDR1 MNHNS, CDR2 SASEGT. V was shortened by 6 bases and J by 2 bases, with 14 bases between the two germline ends. There are a few counts of this clone. The antigen remains undetermined. Reverse transcription of all isolated RNA meant that expressed TCRB transcripts were sequenced. Generated by immunoSEQ multiplex PCR, the TCRdb table keeps only in-frame clones and is missing some. The sample consists of a few hundred thousand clones, about 15% of them appearing once. The sequence was collected from a woman aged 18-29 years in good health. The chain is built from TRBV6-1 and TRBJ2-7; no definite D call. Material for sequencing was naive CD4+ T cells from blood. In DNA form, the CDR3 reads TGTGCCAGCAGCCCGGGTCAGAACCCCTACGAGCAGTACTTC. Translating gives CASSPGQNPYEQYF.